Sequencing of this TCR beta chain was carried out in a study of T cells in Graves' hyperthyroidism and ophthalmopathy. This clonotype was observed many times. In germline, CDR1 is SEHNR, CDR2 FQNEAQ (reference sequence). There are 14 residues in the CDR3. The V and J ends lost 8 bases and 8 bases respectively, with 21 bases between them. The CDR3 regions of TCR beta were amplified from RNA transcripts. First-round RT-PCR of the TCR CDR3 relied on the HTBI primer set. Using its own MiXCR run on the multiplex PCR reads, TCRdb lists one record per CDR3 protein. The table records roughly 800,000 distinct CDR3 sequences, roughly 37% of them present only once.

The sequenced material came from blood. This chain links TRBV7-9 with TRBJ1-2; perhaps TRBD1 as D (6 bases). The receptor comes from a man between 18 and 29 years old with Graves' hyperthyroidism. The CDR3 DNA sequence: TGTGCCAGCGCGCCCACCAGGACAGTCGGCGGCTACACCTTC. It codes for CASAPTRTVGGYTF.